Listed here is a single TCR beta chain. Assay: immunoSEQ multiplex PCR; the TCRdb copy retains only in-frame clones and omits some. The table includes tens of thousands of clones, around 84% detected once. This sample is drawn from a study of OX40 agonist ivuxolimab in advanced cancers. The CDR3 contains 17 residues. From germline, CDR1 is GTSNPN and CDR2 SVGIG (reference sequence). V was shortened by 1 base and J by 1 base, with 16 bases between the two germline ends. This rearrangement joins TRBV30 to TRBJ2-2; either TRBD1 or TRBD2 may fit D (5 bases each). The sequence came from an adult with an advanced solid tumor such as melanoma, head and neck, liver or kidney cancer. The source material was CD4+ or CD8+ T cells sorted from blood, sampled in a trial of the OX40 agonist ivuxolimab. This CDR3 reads CAWSDSWGGQNTGELFF. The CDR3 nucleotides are TGTGCCTGGAGTGACTCTTGGGGCGGGCAGAACACCGGGGAGCTGTTTTTT.